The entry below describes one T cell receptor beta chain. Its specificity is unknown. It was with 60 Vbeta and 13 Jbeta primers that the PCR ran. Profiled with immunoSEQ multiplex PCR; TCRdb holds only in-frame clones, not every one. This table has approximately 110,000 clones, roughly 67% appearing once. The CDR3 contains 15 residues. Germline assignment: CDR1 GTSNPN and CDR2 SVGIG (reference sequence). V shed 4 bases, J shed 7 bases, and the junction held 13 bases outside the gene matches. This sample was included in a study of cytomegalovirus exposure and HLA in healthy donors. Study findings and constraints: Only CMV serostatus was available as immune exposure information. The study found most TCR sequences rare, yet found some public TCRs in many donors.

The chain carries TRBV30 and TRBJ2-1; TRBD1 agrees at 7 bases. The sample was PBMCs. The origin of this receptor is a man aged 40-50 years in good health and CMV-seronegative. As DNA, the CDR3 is TGTGCCTGGACCAGGGGGACCCCCGTCGGGAATGAGCAGTTCTTC. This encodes CAWTRGTPVGNEQFF.